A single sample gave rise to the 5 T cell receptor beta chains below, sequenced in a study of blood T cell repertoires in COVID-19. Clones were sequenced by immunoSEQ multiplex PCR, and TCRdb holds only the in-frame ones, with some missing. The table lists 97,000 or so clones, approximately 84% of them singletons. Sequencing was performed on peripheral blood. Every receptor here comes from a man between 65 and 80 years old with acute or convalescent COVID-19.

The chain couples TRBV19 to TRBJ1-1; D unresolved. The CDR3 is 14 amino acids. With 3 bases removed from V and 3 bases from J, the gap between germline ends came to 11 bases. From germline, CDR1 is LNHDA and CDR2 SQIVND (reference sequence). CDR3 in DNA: TGTGCCAGTAGTATGGGCAGGTTATACACTGAAGCTTTCTTT. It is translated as CASSMGRLYTEAFF.

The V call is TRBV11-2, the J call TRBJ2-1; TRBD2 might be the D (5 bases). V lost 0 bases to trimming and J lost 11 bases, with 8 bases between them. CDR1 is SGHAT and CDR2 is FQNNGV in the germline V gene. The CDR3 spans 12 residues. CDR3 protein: CASSLDGGKQFF. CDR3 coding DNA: TGTGCCAGCAGCTTAGATGGAGGAAAGCAGTTCTTC.

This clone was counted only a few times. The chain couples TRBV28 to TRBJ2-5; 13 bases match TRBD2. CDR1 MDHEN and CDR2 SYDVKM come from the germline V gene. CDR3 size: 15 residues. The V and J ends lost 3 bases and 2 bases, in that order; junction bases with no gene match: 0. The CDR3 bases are TGTGCCAGCAGTTTGACTAGCGGGGGGCAAGAGACCCAGTACTTC. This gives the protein CASSLTSGGQETQYF.

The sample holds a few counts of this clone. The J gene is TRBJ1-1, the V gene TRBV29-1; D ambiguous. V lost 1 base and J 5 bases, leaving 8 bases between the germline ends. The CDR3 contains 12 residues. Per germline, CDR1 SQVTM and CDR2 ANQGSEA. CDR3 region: CSVEGVRTEAFF. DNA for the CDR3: TGCAGCGTTGAAGGAGTTCGAACTGAAGCTTTCTTT. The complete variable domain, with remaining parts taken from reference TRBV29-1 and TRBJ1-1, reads SAVISQKPSRDICQRGTSLTIQCQVDSQVTMMFWYRQQPGQSLTLIATANQGSEATYESGFVIDKFPISRPNLTFSTLTVSNMSPEDSSIYLCSVEGVRTEAFFGQGTRLTVV.

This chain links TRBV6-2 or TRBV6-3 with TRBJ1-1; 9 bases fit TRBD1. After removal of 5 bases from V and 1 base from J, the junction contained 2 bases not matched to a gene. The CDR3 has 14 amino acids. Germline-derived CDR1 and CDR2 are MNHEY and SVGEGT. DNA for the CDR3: TGTGCCAGCAGTCGGGACAGGGCGAACACTGAAGCTTTCTTT. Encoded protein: CASSRDRANTEAFF.